This TCR beta chain was profiled in a study of blood T cell repertoires in COVID-19 (dated by TCRdb to the early 2020s). Broadly, across the study: The collaborator samples originated in the United States, Italy and Spain and spanned the acute and convalescent phases of COVID-19. The material from the prospective study consisted of cDNA or gDNA derived from T cells, B-cell-depleted T cells, or PBMCs. Subjects who had been exposed to COVID-19, were actively infected with it, or had recovered from it provided the deeply sampled blood TCRbeta repertoires that made up the dataset. The repertoires were released in a freely available public database meant as a resource for research on the immune response to SARS-CoV-2. The samples were drawn from the first 160 participants of the ongoing ImmuneRACE study and from 1,254 subjects provided by 6 global collaborators. Sample metadata almost always included a de-identified subject ID, COVID-19 status, age in years and sex. Where available, HLA class I and class II types were taken from metadata supplied by the sample provider and were not determined by assay-based typing.

Points the paper makes about the study in general: Clinical and demographic metadata were provided uncurated, with the amount varying by source and participant.

The CDR3 runs 15 residues from the cysteine to the phenylalanine. Only CDR3 DNA is held: 45 bases, read in frame from base 1. Sequences SGHNT (CDR1) and YYREEE (CDR2) are obtained from the germline V gene (reference sequence). V drops 3 bases and J drops 2 bases, leaving 11 bases in between. The collaborating institutions used their own protocols to collect whole blood in K2EDTA tubes. For TCRbeta analysis, collaborator samples were shipped as frozen whole blood, as isolated PBMCs, or as DNA extracted from either sample type. The immunoSEQ Assay, a bias-controlled multiplex PCR, was used to amplify TCRbeta CDR3 regions from genomic DNA. On the study's bioinformatics: The number of nucleated cells in each sample was estimated from the amplification of reference gene primers within the assay. To quantify the absolute abundance of each unique TCRbeta CDR3 rearrangement, sequence reads were collapsed and filtered. For each sample, productive Simpson clonality was calculated by taking the square root of Simpson's diversity index across productive rearrangements. TCRdb holds this immuneACCESS table with in-frame rearrangements only. Some clones are missing; in checked studies, unresolved V genes explain under half, and the rest has no known cause. D and trimming come from the DNA, and the V and J calls and clone size come from that table. Counted in this sample were 130,000 or so clones; approximately 90% of them appeared once. 7.6% of the sample comes from the top ten.

As for this clone: What antigen it recognizes has not been identified. The sample holds no much larger clone one base away, and base qualities are not on file.

This receptor chain uses TRBV5-4 and TRBJ2-2, and possibly TRBD1, on 6 matching bases. The material sequenced was peripheral blood. This sequence was found in a man aged 50 to 59 with acute or convalescent COVID-19. The DNA sequence follows: TGTGCCAGCAGCTCTACGGACAGAAACACCGGGGAGCTGTTTTTT. This yields the protein CASSSTDRNTGELFF.